This T cell receptor beta chain was recovered during a study of blood T cell repertoires in COVID-19. Study-level background: In each case, the material was cDNA or gDNA derived from T cells, B-cell-depleted T cells, or PBMCs.

Authors' data handling: Reference gene primers were amplified, and this amplification served to estimate nucleated cell counts. Assay used: immunoSEQ multiplex PCR; TCRdb lists only in-frame clones, some missing. Clone size and the V and J calls come from that table; the DNA yielded D and trimming. The table records around 300,000 clones, 90% of them present only once. Germline lookup yields CDR1 MNHEY and CDR2 SMNVEV (reference sequence). CDR3 length: 16 amino acids. Unmatched junction bases numbered 10, after V lost 3 bases and J lost 4 bases. Sequencing was carried out using PBMCs or T cells enriched from blood (not recorded which). V and J are TRBV27 and TRBJ1-2; TRBD1 matches at 8 bases. This clonotype was obtained from a woman between 18 and 30 years old with acute COVID-19. The CDR3 bases are TGTGCCAGCAGTTTTTTAGTCGCAGGGGGCTCCTATGGCTACACCTTC. As protein: CASSFLVAGGSYGYTF.